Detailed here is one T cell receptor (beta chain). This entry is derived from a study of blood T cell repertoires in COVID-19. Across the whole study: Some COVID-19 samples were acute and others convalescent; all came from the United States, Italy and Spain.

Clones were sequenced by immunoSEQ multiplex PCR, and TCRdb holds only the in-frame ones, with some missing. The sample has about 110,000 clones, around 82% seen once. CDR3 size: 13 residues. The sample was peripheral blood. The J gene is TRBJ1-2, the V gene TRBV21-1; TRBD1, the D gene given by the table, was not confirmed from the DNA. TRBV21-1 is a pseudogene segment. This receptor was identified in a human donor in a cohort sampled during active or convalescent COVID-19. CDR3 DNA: TGTGCCAGCTCGCCAGGGGGTAACTATGGCTACACCTTC. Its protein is CASSPGGNYGYTF.